These 16 T cell receptor beta chains share one sample of origin, sequenced in a study of T cells in Graves' hyperthyroidism and ophthalmopathy. From RNA transcripts, TCR beta CDR3 regions were amplified. The primer set for the first-round RT-PCR of the TCR CDR3 was HTBI. TCRdb passed the multiplex PCR reads through MiXCR, listing each CDR3 protein once. The sample records 400,000 to 600,000 distinct CDR3 sequences, about 16% being singletons. The specimen sequenced was blood. Source of these receptors: a woman aged 25-40 years with Graves' ophthalmopathy.

This clonotype was detected only a few times. This chain connects TRBV9 to TRBJ2-1; 7 nucleotides agree with TRBD1. V trimming: 3 bases; J trimming: 4 bases; junction bases outside the gene matches: 10. The length of the CDR3 is 16 residues. Germline values: CDR1 SGDLS, CDR2 YYNGEE. The CDR3 region has the DNA TGTGCCAGCAGCGGGGCCTCCGGGACAGTTTACAATGAGCAGTTCTTC. Protein product: CASSGASGTVYNEQFF.

The chain couples TRBV10-3 to TRBJ2-1; D is possibly TRBD2 (6 bases). The CDR3 loop spans 14 amino acids. Germline loops: CDR1 ENHRY, CDR2 SYGVKD. Trimming shortened V by 7 bases and J by 1 base, and 11 bases separated the two germline ends. The CDR3 DNA sequence: TGTGCCATCACGGGGGATCAGTCCTACAATGAGCAGTTCTTC. Translating it yields CAITGDQSYNEQFF.

In its sample, this clonotype was seen a few times. V is TRBV6-1 and J is TRBJ2-7; D could derive from TRBD1 or TRBD2 (5 bases each). Germline V gene lookup returns CDR1 MNHNS and CDR2 SASEGT. Trimming took off 7 bases at V and 4 bases at J, with 17 bases between the two ends. The CDR3 spans 14 residues. The CDR3 DNA sequence: TGTGCCAGCAATCGGGACCGTCTGGCTTACGAGCAGTACTTC. Residues: CASNRDRLAYEQYF.

This clonotype was counted only a few times. The chain couples TRBV20-1 to TRBJ2-1; 7 nucleotides match TRBD2. The CDR3 contains 14 residues. The J segment lost 5 bases and the V segment lost 5 bases, leaving 9 bases of the junction unmatched. In germline, CDR1 is DFQATT, CDR2 SNEGSKA (reference sequence). CDR3 nucleotide sequence: TGCAGTGCTTTCACGGCCGGGACTAACAATGAGCAGTTCTTC. Translating it yields CSAFTAGTNNEQFF.

This clonotype was seen repeatedly, ten times or more. The chain is built from TRBV18 and TRBJ2-7, with 7 bases that match TRBD1. Germline V gene sequence: CDR1 KGHSH, CDR2 LQKENI. With V trimmed by 6 bases and J by 4 bases, 12 bases remained unmatched. The CDR3 extends over 15 amino acids. The CDR3 reads CASSPRQGPIYEQYF. The CDR3 DNA follows: TGTGCCAGCTCGCCGAGACAGGGCCCTATTTACGAGCAGTACTTC.

CDR3: CSALQGFNNSPLHF. In DNA form, the CDR3 reads TGCAGTGCTCTACAGGGGTTTAATAATTCACCCCTCCACTTT. The chain is built from TRBV20-1 and TRBJ1-6, with 7 positions matching TRBD1. V was clipped by 5 bases and J by 5 bases; unmatched bases: 6. The germline V gene has CDR1 DFQATT and CDR2 SNEGSKA (reference sequence). This CDR3 contains 14 residues.

This clonotype was counted many times. This chain connects TRBV5-1 to TRBJ1-1; TRBD1 agrees at 9 bases. The CDR3 is 18 residues long. Trimming took 4 bases from V and 1 from J; bases not matched to a gene: 14. Germline CDR1 SGHRS, CDR2 YFSETQ. The CDR3 sequence: CASSTRRGLDRGNTEAFF. The CDR3 coding sequence is TGCGCCAGCAGCACACGGAGGGGCTTGGACAGGGGGAACACTGAAGCTTTCTTT.

Ten or more counts support this clonotype. This chain connects TRBV7-2 to TRBJ2-4; D remains unclear. Deletions cut 3 bases from V and 9 bases from J, with 9 bases between. The CDR3 has 12 residues. Germline V CDR1 and CDR2: SGHTA, FQGNSA. CDR3 nucleotides: TGTGCCAGCAGCTTGGGGTTAGGCATTCAGTACTTC. Residues: CASSLGLGIQYF.

This clonotype was counted once. The chain employs TRBV30 and TRBJ2-7, with 8 nucleotides matching TRBD2. Germline V gives CDR1 GTSNPN, CDR2 SVGIG (reference sequence). The length of the CDR3 is 15 residues. Trimming at V came to 4 bases and at J to 2 bases, leaving 10 bases not matched to a gene. The CDR3 nucleotides are TGTGCCTGGAAGGGGTCTAGCGGGCATACCTACGAGCAGTACTTC. Its protein is CAWKGSSGHTYEQYF.

This clonotype was recorded a few times. With a much larger clone just one base away, this may be a read error. The V gene is TRBV5-8, the J gene TRBJ2-3; TRBD2 matches 9 bases. Germline CDR1 and CDR2: SGHTS and YDEGEE. The CDR3 has 17 amino acids. CDR3 sequence (DNA): TGTGCCAGCAGCTTAAAGCCGGGACTAGCAGTATCAGATACGCAGTGTTTT. It yields the protein CASSLKPGLAVSDTQCF.

The chain couples TRBV11-2 to TRBJ2-1, with 10 bases identical to TRBD2. Germline-derived CDR1 and CDR2 are SGHAT and FQNNGV. The CDR3 is 15 residues long. Losses at the gene ends were 4 bases for V and 7 bases for J; bases not matched to a gene: 7. CDR3 in DNA: TGTGCCAGCAGCTCGGGACTAGCGCGAAATAATGAGCAGTTCTTC. Amino acids: CASSSGLARNNEQFF.

This clonotype has ten or more counts. The V call is TRBV20-1, the J call TRBJ2-3; D perhaps matches TRBD2 (5 bases). The V gene's germline CDR1 is DFQATT and CDR2 SNEGSKA (reference sequence). This CDR3 is 11 amino acids long. V lost 6 bases and J lost 6, with 10 bases in between. CDR3 region: CSASGADTQYF. The CDR3 DNA reads as TGCAGTGCAAGCGGAGCGGATACGCAGTATTTT.

The table lists this clonotype with many counts. This chain uses TRBV7-2 with TRBJ2-2, with 11 bases fitting TRBD2. The CDR3 spans 16 residues. Germline V gene lookup returns CDR1 SGHTA and CDR2 FQGNSA. The trim removed 6 bases at V and 4 bases at J, leaving 7 bases unmatched. CDR3 nucleotide sequence: TGTGCCAGCAGTCAAACCGGGACTAGCGGCACCGGGGAGCTGTTTTTT. It yields the protein CASSQTGTSGTGELFF. Drawing the rest from reference TRBV7-2 and TRBJ2-2, the complete variable domain is GAGVSQSPSNKVTEKGKDVELRCDPISGHTALYWYRQSLGQGLEFLIYFQGNSAPDKSGLPSDRFSAERTGGSVSTLTIQRTQQEDSAVYLCASSQTGTSGTGELFFGEGSRLTVL.

This clonotype was counted between two and nine times. This sequence joins TRBV3-1 and TRBJ2-2; 7 positions agree with TRBD1. The CDR3 covers 21 residues. V lost 0 bases to trimming and J lost 2 bases; unmatched junction nucleotides: 18. The germline CDR1 and CDR2 sequences are LGHDT and YNNKEL (reference sequence). CDR3 loop: CASSQEFLGTERKINTGELFF. In DNA, the CDR3 is TGTGCCAGCAGCCAAGAATTCTTGGGGACAGAACGAAAGATTAACACCGGGGAGCTGTTTTTT.

This clonotype was seen ten or more times. The chain uses TRBV20-1 and TRBJ2-3; no definite D call. The length of the CDR3 is 11 residues. Germline CDR1 DFQATT, CDR2 SNEGSKA (reference sequence). CDR3 region: CRAQRQDTQYF. The DNA of the CDR3 is TGCAGGGCACAAAGACAAGATACGCAGTATTTT.

This clonotype was observed many times. The chain carries TRBV28 and TRBJ1-5, with 9 bases identical to TRBD1. From germline, CDR1 is MDHEN and CDR2 SYDVKM. The CDR3 runs to 16 residues. Trimming cost V 5 bases and J 5 bases; bases outside gene matches: 10. For the CDR3, the DNA is TGTGCCAGCAGTCATTGGGACAGGGAGAGGTATCAGCCCCAGCATTTT. Protein: CASSHWDRERYQPQHF. The variable domain in full, with the rest retrieved from reference TRBV28 and TRBJ1-5, is DVKVTQSSRYLVKRTGEKVFLECVQDMDHENMFWYRQDPGLGLRLIYFSYDVKMKEKGDIPEGYSVSREKKERFSLILESASTNQTSMYLCASSHWDRERYQPQHFGDGTRLSIL.